This T cell receptor beta chain was profiled in a study of T cells in Graves' hyperthyroidism and ophthalmopathy. It was RNA transcripts that yielded the amplified TCR beta CDR3 regions. HTBI primers were employed in a first-round RT-PCR of the TCR CDR3. One entry per CDR3 protein, called by TCRdb with MiXCR from the multiplex PCR reads. The sample records a few hundred thousand distinct CDR3 sequences, roughly 46% being singletons. The hyperthyroidism was newly diagnosed and had lasted under 2 months; the patients were aged 18 to 65. Thyroid ultrasound, orbital computed tomography, clinical symptoms, and serum thyroxine and TRAb underpinned diagnoses. This clonotype was recorded only once. Antigen specificity is unknown. Germline V CDR1 and CDR2: SGDLS, YYNGEE. Unmatched junction bases numbered 13, after V lost 0 bases and J lost 10 bases. The length of the CDR3 is 16 residues. Whole-study results and caveats: In simple terms, a model built on 13 V-J features told ophthalmopathy apart from stable hyperthyroidism. In the blood, most expanded thyroid clonotypes above 0.001 appeared as well.

The sample consisted of peripheral blood or thyroid tissue (not recorded which). The source is a woman aged 18-29 years with Graves' hyperthyroidism. The rearrangement joins TRBV9 to TRBJ2-1; 7 nucleotides match TRBD2. The chain's CDR3 is CASSVEPGTTGREQFF. In DNA form, the CDR3 reads TGTGCCAGCAGCGTAGAGCCCGGGACTACCGGGAGGGAGCAGTTCTTC.